This T cell receptor beta chain was captured by sequencing in a study of shared T cell receptors in the human thymus. Produced via immunoSEQ multiplex PCR; TCRdb's table is partial and in-frame only. Of about 400,000 clones listed, more than 85% are singletons. The clonotype was recovered from a human donor. The specimen was thymocytes.

This chain's CDR3 is CASSLSPGTRNEQYF. The CDR3 nucleotides read TGTGCCAGCAGTTTATCTCCCGGGACTCGTAACGAGCAGTACTTC. The V gene is TRBV27, the J gene TRBJ2-7; weak D call: TRBD2 (6 bases). CDR3 length: 15 residues. The V end was cut by 0 bases, the J end by 5 bases, with 14 bases between. Germline CDR1 MNHEY, CDR2 SMNVEV (reference sequence).